This record covers a single T cell receptor beta chain. Its matching antigen is unknown. The PCR used 60 Vbeta and 13 Jbeta primers. Assay: immunoSEQ multiplex PCR; the TCRdb copy retains only in-frame clones and omits some. The data show 120,000 or so clones, with approximately 75% seen just once and around 4% held by the top ten. This record belongs to a study of cytomegalovirus exposure and HLA in healthy donors. Notes on the study in general: Altogether, 150 to 200 TCR beta chains were recorded as cytomegalovirus-associated. Earlier analysis looked at TCR beta V segments, and most were productive about 87% or about 30% of the time. Association of 15,000 to 20,000 TCR beta sequences with HLA alleles was found at 0.05 false discovery rate in a later analysis. Most subjects had HLA-A and HLA-B alleles reportedly predicted accurately by TCR beta sequences.

The CDR3 has 12 residues. CDR1 is ENHRY and CDR2 is SYGVKD in the germline V gene. Trimming pared 2 bases from V and 7 bases from J, leaving 8 bases between. The chain has TRBV10-3 and TRBJ1-1, with D possibly being TRBD1 (5 bases). Sequenced: PBMCs. The source is a man aged 30 to 45 in good health and CMV-seronegative. The CDR3 protein is CAISETGGEAFF. The CDR3 DNA is TGTGCCATCAGTGAGACAGGCGGTGAAGCTTTCTTT.